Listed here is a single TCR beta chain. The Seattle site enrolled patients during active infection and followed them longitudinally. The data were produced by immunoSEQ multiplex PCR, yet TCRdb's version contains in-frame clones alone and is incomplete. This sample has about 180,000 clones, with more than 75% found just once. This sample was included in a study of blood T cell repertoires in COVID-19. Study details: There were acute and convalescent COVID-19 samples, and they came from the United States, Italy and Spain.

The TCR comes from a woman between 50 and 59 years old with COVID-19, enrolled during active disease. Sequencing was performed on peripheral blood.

Written as DNA, the CDR3 is TGTGCTAGTGGTTTGCCGGGGGATGGCTACACCTTC. It specifies CASGLPGDGYTF. V and J are TRBV12-5 and TRBJ1-2, with a possible D match to TRBD1 (5 bases). Germline-derived CDR1 and CDR2 are LGHNT and FRNRAP. V lost 2 bases and J 6 bases, leaving 7 bases between the germline ends. The length of the CDR3 is 12 residues.